A selection of T cell receptor beta chains follows, all from one sample in a study of cytomegalovirus exposure and HLA in healthy donors. Profiled with immunoSEQ multiplex PCR; TCRdb holds only in-frame clones, not every one. The sample yields over 150,000 clones, 74% seen once. The sequencing input was PBMCs. These receptors were taken from a woman in her twenties or thirties in good health and CMV-seropositive. Each CDR3 is given with its conserved first and last residue. The D gene is left open where the match is weak. Not all rows give a size; the values are once, few, many and, for expanded clones, a class.

j_call v_call d_call cdr3_length clone_size cdr3_aa cdr3_nt
TRBJ2-7 TRBV12-2 . 17 . CASRCNFPPTSGYEQYF TGTGCAAGTCGCTGCAATTTCCCCCCAACTAGCGGGTACGAGCAGTACTTC
TRBJ2-7 TRBV5-1 . 15 . CASSLGSGGTYEQYF TGCGCCAGCAGCTTGGGGTCGGGGGGCACCTACGAGCAGTACTTC
TRBJ2-1 TRBV10-3 TRBD1 15 . CAISERGQGSNEQFF TGTGCCATCAGTGAGCGGGGACAGGGGTCGAATGAGCAGTTCTTC
TRBJ1-4 TRBV25-1 TRBD1 16 . CASTTGQGGTNEKLFF TGTGCCAGCACGACAGGACAGGGAGGGACTAATGAAAAGCTGTTTTTT
TRBJ2-7 TRBV15 TRBD2 15 . CATSMGGLAGGEQYF TGTGCCACCAGCATGGGGGGACTAGCGGGAGGCGAGCAGTACTTC
TRBJ2-5 TRBV28 TRBD2 15 . CASSTVQAGVETQYF TGTGCCAGCAGCACCGTACAGGCGGGAGTAGAGACCCAGTACTTC
TRBJ1-4 TRBV5-5 TRBD1 15 . CASSFRLQGEEKLFF TGTGCCAGCAGCTTTCGCCTGCAGGGGGAGGAAAAACTGTTTTTT
TRBJ2-7 TRBV5-1 TRBD1 14 . CASGEGQGAGEQYF TGCGCCAGCGGGGAGGGACAGGGGGCTGGTGAGCAGTACTTC
TRBJ1-2 TRBV28 . 15 . CASSSTPGANYGYTF TGTGCCAGCAGTTCCACCCCGGGGGCTAACTATGGCTACACCTTC
TRBJ2-5 TRBV7-6 TRBD1 14 . CASSRDSGQETQYF TGTGCCAGCAGCCGGGACAGTGGCCAAGAGACCCAGTACTTC
TRBJ2-5 TRBV6-5 TRBD1 15 . CASSPSDRGRETQYF TGTGCCAGCAGTCCCTCCGACAGGGGCCGAGAGACCCAGTACTTC
TRBJ2-7 TRBV29-1 TRBD2 14 few CSVTLADLSYEQYF TGCAGCGTTACCCTAGCGGACCTCTCCTACGAGCAGTACTTC
TRBJ2-1 TRBV7-9 TRBD2 14 . CASSGSSGPNEQFF TGTGCCAGCAGCGGGTCTAGCGGGCCAAATGAGCAGTTCTTC
TRBJ1-5 TRBV27 TRBD1 16 . CASSLGRTGDHQPQHF TGTGCCAGCAGTTTAGGACGGACAGGGGACCATCAGCCCCAGCATTTT
TRBJ2-5 TRBV7-9 . 15 . CASSPLLGEAETQYF TGTGCCAGCAGCCCCCTGCTAGGGGAGGCGGAGACCCAGTACTTC
TRBJ1-1 TRBV29-1 . 13 . CSVEDQVRPEAFF TGCAGCGTTGAAGATCAAGTGAGGCCTGAAGCTTTCTTT
TRBJ1-1 TRBV6-6 . 14 . CASSAQGSSTEAFF TGTGCCAGCAGTGCCCAGGGAAGTAGCACTGAAGCTTTCTTT
TRBJ2-7 TRBV4-1 TRBD1 15 . CASSQNRDRAYEQYF TGCGCCAGCAGCCAGAACCGGGACAGAGCATACGAGCAGTACTTC
TRBJ2-7 TRBV2 . 15 . CASTGGLLSSYEQYF TGTGCCAGCACCGGCGGACTGCTGAGCTCCTACGAGCAGTACTTC
TRBJ2-6 TRBV27 . 15 . CASSFYSSGANVLTF TGTGCCAGCAGTTTTTATAGCTCTGGGGCCAACGTCCTGACTTTC
TRBJ2-7 TRBV25-1 TRBD2 15 few CASSLETSGMYEQYF TGTGCCAGCAGTTTAGAAACTAGCGGGATGTACGAGCAGTACTTC
TRBJ2-3 TRBV5-4 . 12 . CASSFNTDTQYF TGTGCCAGCAGCTTCAACACAGATACGCAGTATTTT
TRBJ1-1 TRBV6-5 . 14 . CASSETGLNTEAFF TGTGCCAGCAGTGAAACAGGGTTGAACACTGAAGCTTTCTTT
TRBJ2-7 TRBV10-2 TRBD2 18 once CASRGGLAGVSRSYEQYF TGCGCCAGCAGGGGGGGACTAGCGGGAGTTTCCCGCTCCTACGAGCAGTACTTC
TRBJ1-4 TRBV6-5 TRBD1 13 . CASKGQGGVKLFF TGTGCCAGCAAGGGACAGGGCGGAGTAAAACTGTTTTTT
TRBJ2-2 TRBV13 . 15 . CASSPEGILTGELFF TGTGCCAGCAGCCCGGAGGGGATCCTCACCGGGGAGCTGTTTTTT
TRBJ1-3 TRBV19 . 16 . CASSIPGGVSGNTIYF TGTGCCAGTAGTATCCCCGGCGGAGTCTCTGGAAACACCATATATTTT
TRBJ1-5 TRBV28 TRBD1 13 . CASRDRGNQPQHF TGTGCCAGCAGAGACAGGGGTAATCAGCCCCAGCATTTT
TRBJ1-1 TRBV4-1 . 13 . CASSQDEDTEAFF TGCGCCAGCAGCCAAGATGAGGACACTGAAGCTTTCTTT
TRBJ2-7 TRBV19 . 14 . CASKQDSNLYEQYF TGTGCCAGTAAACAGGATTCGAACCTATACGAGCAGTACTTC
TRBJ2-7 TRBV6-1 TRBD2 12 . CASSEGWREGTF TGTGCCAGCAGTGAAGGTTGGCGGGAGGGAACCTTC
TRBJ2-5 TRBV28 . 12 . CASSLGGGTQYF TGTGCCAGCAGTCTAGGGGGGGGGACCCAGTACTTC
TRBJ2-7 TRBV19 TRBD1 16 . CASSIDTRDRNYEQYF TGTGCCAGTAGTATAGACACCCGGGACAGAAATTACGAGCAGTACTTC
TRBJ1-1 TRBV28 . 14 . CASSIPGGGTEAFF TGTGCCAGCAGTATCCCGGGGGGTGGCACTGAAGCTTTCTTT
TRBJ1-1 TRBV6-1 . 11 . CAGRQYTEAFF TGTGCCGGCCGACAGTACACTGAAGCTTTCTTT
TRBJ2-2 TRBV7-5 . 15 . CARSFTGHSPPLLFF TGTGCCAGAAGCTTTACAGGACACTCTCCCCCCTTGTTGTTTTTT
TRBJ2-1 TRBV6-5 . 14 . CASRLTGSYNEQFF TGTGCCAGCCGACTTACCGGCTCCTACAATGAGCAGTTCTTC
TRBJ2-1 TRBV5-1 TRBD2 16 . CASSSGLAGSYNEQFF TGCGCCAGCAGCTCCGGACTAGCGGGAAGTTACAATGAGCAGTTCTTC
TRBJ2-2 TRBV29-1 TRBD2 17 . CSARGLARGGDTGELFF TGCAGCGCCCGGGGACTAGCGAGAGGAGGGGACACCGGGGAGCTGTTTTTT
TRBJ1-4 TRBV9 TRBD1 15 . CASSVGQGANEKLFF TGTGCCAGCAGCGTAGGCCAGGGGGCTAATGAAAAACTGTTTTTT
TRBJ2-7 TRBV10-2 TRBD2 15 . CASSESIAGHYEQYF TGCGCCAGCAGTGAGTCGATAGCGGGGCACTACGAGCAGTACTTC
TRBJ2-2 TRBV19 . 15 once CASSIRSGNTGELFF TGTGCCAGTAGTATTAGGTCGGGAAACACCGGGGAGCTGTTTTTT
TRBJ1-5 TRBV14 TRBD1 18 . CASSLPGQGAFHNQPQHF TGTGCCAGCAGCTTACCGGGACAGGGGGCGTTTCACAATCAGCCCCAGCATTTT
TRBJ2-7 TRBV6-5 TRBD2 16 . CASSYSTTSGRVEQYF TGTGCCAGCAGTTACTCGACGACTAGCGGGAGGGTCGAGCAGTACTTC
TRBJ2-5 TRBV2 . 15 . CASSQQGLRKETQYF TGTGCCAGCAGTCAACAGGGCCTGAGGAAAGAGACCCAGTACTTC
TRBJ2-7 TRBV5-1 . 14 . CASSLVVSPYEQYF TGCGCCAGCAGCTTGGTAGTTTCCCCCTACGAGCAGTACTTC
TRBJ1-1 TRBV7-9 . 11 few CASRTNTEAFF TGTGCCAGTAGAACGAACACTGAAGCTTTCTTT
TRBJ2-7 TRBV4-1 TRBD2 18 . CASSQDVGGLAEFYEQYF TGCGCCAGCAGCCAAGATGTAGGGGGACTAGCGGAGTTCTACGAGCAGTACTTC
TRBJ1-1 TRBV15 TRBD1 15 . CATSFPGQPNTEAFF TGTGCCACCAGTTTTCCGGGACAGCCGAACACTGAAGCTTTCTTT
TRBJ1-2 TRBV6-1 . 13 . CASSSGQFLGYTF TGTGCCAGCAGTAGCGGACAGTTTTTAGGCTACACCTTC
TRBJ1-1 TRBV5-4 TRBD1 15 . CASLVGQGVNTEAFF TGTGCCAGCCTGGTGGGACAGGGGGTTAACACTGAAGCTTTCTTT
TRBJ2-7 TRBV6-6 TRBD2 14 . CASSYGLVNYEQYF TGTGCCAGCAGTTACGGACTAGTGAACTACGAGCAGTACTTC
TRBJ2-5 TRBV25-1 . 14 . CASSEWRGEETQYF TGTGCCAGCAGTGAATGGAGAGGAGAAGAGACCCAGTACTTC
TRBJ2-5 TRBV7-8 . 14 . CASSLEVVGETQYF TGTGCCAGCAGCTTAGAAGTTGTCGGAGAGACCCAGTACTTC
TRBJ2-1 TRBV5-1 . 15 . CASSLEQGWYNEQFF TGCGCCAGCAGCTTGGAGCAGGGGTGGTACAATGAGCAGTTCTTC